The rows below give T cell receptor beta chains drawn from one sample of a study of OX40 agonist ivuxolimab in advanced cancers. Clones were sequenced by immunoSEQ multiplex PCR, and TCRdb holds only the in-frame ones, with some missing. The table includes about 100,000 clones, about 89% detected once. The sequencing used CD4+ or CD8+ T cells sorted from blood, collected in a trial of the OX40 agonist ivuxolimab. These receptors were taken from an adult with an advanced solid tumor such as melanoma, head and neck, liver or kidney cancer. The CDR3 runs from the conserved cysteine through the conserved F or W. The order of the fields is clone size, J gene, D gene, V gene, CDR3 DNA, CDR3 protein. The D gene is left open where the match is weak. The size field is filled for only some rows; it gives once, few, many or a size class.

>-|TRBJ1-1|-|TRBV11-2
TGTGCCAGCAGCCCATATACCGAAGCTTTCTTT
CASSPYTEAFF
>once|TRBJ1-5|-|TRBV18
TGTGCCAGCTCACCAGGACAGTCCAGTAATCAGCCCCAGCATTTT
CASSPGQSSNQPQHF
>-|TRBJ1-2|-|TRBV2
TGTGCCAGCAGTGAAGAAAGAGGGGACTTCAACTATGGCTACACCTTC
CASSEERGDFNYGYTF
>-|TRBJ1-1|TRBD1|TRBV2
TGTGCCAGCAGGACATCAGGGGGAAGGGGGAACACTGAAGCTTTCTTT
CASRTSGGRGNTEAFF
>-|TRBJ1-1|-|TRBV15
TGTGCCACCAGCAGAGAAGGGTTGGCTGAAGCTTTCTTT
CATSREGLAEAFF
>-|TRBJ2-2|TRBD1|TRBV19
TGTGCCAGTAGTAGGGACAGGGTCGTTTCCGGGGAGCTGTTTTTT
CASSRDRVVSGELFF
>once|TRBJ2-7|TRBD1|TRBV6-5
TGTGCCAGCAGTCGACAGGGGGGTGTCGGCGAGCAGTACTTC
CASSRQGGVGEQYF
>-|TRBJ2-3|TRBD2|TRBV29-1
TGCAGCGTCAGGACTAGCGGGAGGAATACGCAGTATTTT
CSVRTSGRNTQYF
>-|TRBJ2-1|TRBD2|TRBV7-2
TGTGCCAGCAGCTTGACTAGCGGGCGCGACGGGGAGCAGTTCTTC
CASSLTSGRDGEQFF
>-|TRBJ1-6|TRBD1|TRBV7-9
TGTGCCAGCAGCTTACCCGACAGGGATTATTCACCCCTCCACTTT
CASSLPDRDYSPLHF
>-|TRBJ1-2|-|TRBV28
TGTGCCAGCCTGACGGGGCGTAACTATGGCTACACCTTC
CASLTGRNYGYTF
>-|TRBJ2-1|-|TRBV9
TGTGCCAGCAGTGCCAGGGGGGATGAGCAGTTCTTC
CASSARGDEQFF
>-|TRBJ2-5|-|TRBV10-3
TGTGCCATCAGTGCCGGAGGGTCAGCCCCCGGGGAGACCCAGTACTTC
CAISAGGSAPGETQYF
>-|TRBJ2-1|-|TRBV5-1
TGCGCCAGCAGCAGGGCCCTAACGGGTCATCTAAACAATGAGCAGTTCTTC
CASSRALTGHLNNEQFF
>-|TRBJ1-5|-|TRBV19
TGTGCCAGTCAGCAGGACTATAGCAATCAGCCCCAGCATTTT
CASQQDYSNQPQHF
>-|TRBJ1-4|-|TRBV7-8
TGTGCCAGCAGCTTAGCGGATGGGAAACTGTTTTTT
CASSLADGKLFF
>once|TRBJ1-1|-|TRBV28
TGTGCCAGCAGTTTGGCTGGGGAAGCTTTCTTT
CASSLAGEAFF
>-|TRBJ2-7|-|TRBV18
TGTGCCAGCTCACTCGCACATTCTGGGGGGAGCTCCTACGAGCAGTACTTC
CASSLAHSGGSSYEQYF
>-|TRBJ2-4|-|TRBV5-1
TGCGCCAGCAGCTTGTTATTAGCCAAAAACATTCAGTACTTC
CASSLLLAKNIQYF
>-|TRBJ2-7|TRBD2|TRBV10-2
TGCGCCAGCAGACCAACTAGCGGGCCGCACTACGAGCAGTACTTC
CASRPTSGPHYEQYF
>-|TRBJ2-5|-|TRBV28
TGTGCCAGCAGTCGACCACGGGGAGGGGGCGGGGAGACCCAGTACTTC
CASSRPRGGGGETQYF
>-|TRBJ2-3|-|TRBV7-9
TGTGCCAGCAGCTTAGCCCCTTTGGCGGGGAGCATCAATACGCAGTATTTT
CASSLAPLAGSINTQYF
>-|TRBJ1-1|-|TRBV7-3
TGTGCCAGCAGCTTACGAGGGGGAACTGAAGCTTTCTTT
CASSLRGGTEAFF
>-|TRBJ2-6|-|TRBV9
TGTGCCAGCAGGGCCTCTGGGGCCAACGTCCTGACTTTC
CASRASGANVLTF
>-|TRBJ2-1|TRBD1|TRBV5-1
TGCGCCAGCAGCCCCCTAGGGGGCGATGAGCAGTTCTTC
CASSPLGGDEQFF
>-|TRBJ2-4|TRBD2|TRBV19
TGTGCCACTGTTGCTAGCGGGACCAAAAACATTCAGTACTTC
CATVASGTKNIQYF
>-|TRBJ1-3|-|TRBV5-1
TGCGCCAGCAGCTTGGCCGGGACCGGGGGGGAGAGAAGAAACACCATATATTTT
CASSLAGTGGERRNTIYF
>-|TRBJ2-2|-|TRBV6-1
TGTGCCAGCAGTGATTCGGTGGTCACCGGGGAGCTGTTTTTT
CASSDSVVTGELFF
>-|TRBJ1-5|-|TRBV5-8
TGTGCCAGCAGCTTGGTCAGGGAGTATAGCAATCAGCCCCAGCATTTT
CASSLVREYSNQPQHF
>-|TRBJ2-3|TRBD1|TRBV30
TGTGCCTGGAGGGACAGGGGGCGGCCAGATACGCAGTATTTT
CAWRDRGRPDTQYF
>-|TRBJ2-2|-|TRBV5-1
TGCGCCAGCAGCTTAAAAGACAGCGCATTCGGGGAGCTGTTTTTT
CASSLKDSAFGELFF
>-|TRBJ2-7|TRBD1|TRBV5-4
TGTGCCAGCAGCCCACGACAGGGATACTACGAGCAGTACTTC
CASSPRQGYYEQYF
>-|TRBJ2-5|TRBD2|TRBV6-1
TGTGCCAGCAGTGCCACTAGCGGGGGGGAAGAGACCCAGTACTTC
CASSATSGGEETQYF